These 19 T cell receptor beta chains share one sample of origin, sequenced in a study of vaccination and CD4 T cells after COVID-19. Which antigens these TCRs recognize remains unknown. Described treatment: approximately nine-day PBMC culture with coronavirus spike peptide pools or control peptides (ViraFEST assay). Sequenced with the Oncomine TCR Beta short-read assay was DNA taken from cultured CD4+ T cells. Using its own MiXCR run on the PCR reads, TCRdb lists one record per CDR3 protein. This sample yields about 18,000 distinct CDR3 sequences, of which around 80% are seen a single time; around 15% belongs to the top ten. The material was CD4+ T cells from blood, cultured in vitro, obtained after SARS-CoV-2 vaccination. All receptors derive from a human donor who received a COVID-19 vaccine.

The chain uses TRBV6-5 and TRBJ1-6, with 7 bases aligning to TRBD1. Germline CDR1 and CDR2: MNHEY and SVGAGI. This CDR3 is 17 amino acids long. Losses at the gene ends were 0 bases for V and 8 bases for J; bases not matched to a gene: 10. CDR3 nucleotide sequence: TGTGCCAGCAGTTACTCGAAAGGGGGCGCTTGGGATTCACCCCTCCACTTT. Amino acids: CASSYSKGGAWDSPLHF.

This clonotype was detected a few times. The chain joins TRBV7-9 to TRBJ1-6, with a weak D call TRBD1 (5 bases). The CDR3 has 14 residues. Germline V gene lookup returns CDR1 SEHNR and CDR2 FQNEAQ (reference sequence). V lost 2 bases and J lost 13, with 15 bases in between. The CDR3 nucleotides are TGTGCCAGCAGCTTAAACCTCAGGGTTTGGCCCCTCCACTTT. Its translation is CASSLNLRVWPLHF.

The gene calls are TRBV6-5 and TRBJ2-6, with a tentative D call TRBD1 (6 bases). Per germline, CDR1 MNHEY and CDR2 SVGAGI. The V gene lost 4 bases and the J gene lost 0 bases, with 7 bases spanning the gap. The CDR3 has 15 residues. Here the CDR3 reads CASSFRGSGANVLTF. In DNA form, the CDR3 reads TGTGCCAGCAGTTTCAGGGGCTCTGGGGCCAACGTCCTGACTTTC.

CDR3 nucleotide sequence: TGTGCCAGTAGTATCCACAGGGGGCGGAACACTGAAGCTTTCTTT. Translating gives CASSIHRGRNTEAFF. This sequence joins TRBV19 and TRBJ1-1, with 9 bases lining up with TRBD1. Germline CDR1 and CDR2: LNHDA and SQIVND (reference sequence). CDR3 length: 15 residues. The J segment lost 1 base and the V segment lost 3 bases, leaving 3 bases of the junction unmatched.

The chain combines TRBV20-1 with TRBJ1-6; 8 bases are shared with TRBD1. The germline V gene encodes CDR1 DFQATT and CDR2 SNEGSKA (reference sequence). The CDR3 has 15 amino acids. The V gene end was trimmed by 5 bases and the J gene end by 6 bases; junction bases not matched to a gene: 9. CDR3: CSARTGRLGNSPLHF. DNA of the CDR3: TGCAGTGCTCGGACAGGGAGGTTGGGTAATTCACCCCTCCACTTT.

This chain uses TRBV30 with TRBJ2-5, with 7 bases aligning to TRBD2. V lost 1 base and J lost 8; bases outside the gene matches: 10. The CDR3 has 14 amino acids. The germline V gene encodes CDR1 GTSNPN and CDR2 SVGIG (reference sequence). In DNA form, the CDR3 reads TGTGCCTGGAGTGCTCGGAAAGGGAGGGACACCCAGTACTTC. Protein sequence: CAWSARKGRDTQYF.

This chain connects TRBV10-3 to TRBJ1-2; D not certain. Germline values: CDR1 ENHRY, CDR2 SYGVKD. V lost 0 bases to trimming and J lost 9 bases, with 14 bases between them. This CDR3 has 14 residues. The CDR3 bases are TGTGCCATCAGTGAGTCGAACAGTTTGGGTCGCTACACCTTC. It translates to CAISESNSLGRYTF.

This chain uses TRBV5-1 with TRBJ2-3, with TRBD2 identical over 16 bases. CDR3 length equals 17 residues. CDR1 and CDR2 from the germline V gene are SGHRS and YFSETQ. V lost 4 bases to trimming and J lost 4 bases; unmatched junction nucleotides: 6. CDR3 sequence reads: CASSPGLAGGPSDTQYF. The CDR3, as DNA: TGCGCCAGCAGCCCGGGACTAGCGGGGGGGCCGTCAGATACGCAGTATTTT.

This clonotype was observed a few times. The chain recombines TRBV6-1 with TRBJ1-2; TRBD1 is a possible D gene (6 bases). Trimming cost V 2 bases and J 2 bases, with 15 bases left between them. Germline CDR1 reads MNHNS; CDR2 reads SASEGT. The CDR3 spans 16 residues. The CDR3 nucleotides are TGTGCCAGCAGTGAATGGGGGCTGGGGTTGAACTATGGCTACACCTTC. Its translation is CASSEWGLGLNYGYTF.

This clonotype came up a few times. The V call is TRBV7-9, the J call TRBJ2-1, with D maybe TRBD2 (6 bases). The germline V gene encodes CDR1 SEHNR and CDR2 FQNEAQ (reference sequence). Between the trimmed V and J ends, which lost 6 bases and 0 bases, there was a span of 18 bases. This CDR3 region has 17 residues. The CDR3 DNA follows: TGTGCCAGCAGGGGGGGAATTTGGGAGAGCTCCTACAATGAGCAGTTCTTC. Its protein product is CASRGGIWESSYNEQFF. The full variable domain, in which reference TRBV7-9 and TRBJ2-1 provide the parts outside the CDR3, is DTGVSQNPRHKITKRGQNVTFRCDPISEHNRLYWYRQTLGQGPEFLTYFQNEAQLEKSRLLSDRFSAERPKGSFSTLEIQRTEQGDSAMYLCASRGGIWESSYNEQFFGPGTRLTVL.

This chain links TRBV2 with TRBJ1-2; weak D call: TRBD1 (5 bases). The V end lost 10 bases, the J end lost 5 bases, and 20 bases lay between the germline ends. There are 14 residues in the CDR3. Per the germline V gene, CDR1 is SNHLY and CDR2 is FYNNEI. The CDR3 protein is CATPVSGTAYGYTF. The CDR3 DNA reads as TGTGCCACCCCTGTCTCCGGGACCGCATATGGCTACACCTTC.

The J gene is TRBJ1-1, the V gene TRBV20-1, with 9 positions matching TRBD1. The CDR3 extends over 15 amino acids. The V segment lost 0 bases and the J segment 1 base; nucleotides outside the gene matches: 3. Per the germline V gene, CDR1 is DFQATT and CDR2 is SNEGSKA (reference sequence). The CDR3 region has the DNA TGCAGTGCTAGAGAGTGGACAGGGGAGAACACTGAAGCTTTCTTT. Translation: CSAREWTGENTEAFF.

The chain combines TRBV7-7 with TRBJ1-1, with D maybe TRBD1 (6 bases). This CDR3 is 13 amino acids long. CDR1 SSHAT and CDR2 FNYEAQ come from the germline V gene (reference sequence). The V and J ends lost 5 bases and 5 bases respectively, with 12 bases between them. CDR3 sequence (DNA): TGTGCCAGCAGCAACAGGGAGGGGACTGAAGCTTTCTTT. It specifies CASSNREGTEAFF.

The CDR3 DNA reads TGTGCCTGGAGTGTACGCGGCTACGAGCAGTACTTC. Amino acids: CAWSVRGYEQYF. The chain couples TRBV30 to TRBJ2-7; D is uncertain. V dropped 0 bases and J dropped 3 bases, with 6 bases sitting between them. This CDR3 is 12 amino acids long. Germline values: CDR1 GTSNPN, CDR2 SVGIG (reference sequence).

The sample holds one count of this clonotype. Because the CDR3's place on the DNA is in doubt, the DNA is left out and the CDR3 is given as listed by TCRdb. The J gene is TRBJ1-2, the V gene TRBV19; the table names TRBD1, a call not compared with the DNA. The CDR3 length equals 19 residues, ends included. The germline V gene has CDR1 LNHDA and CDR2 SQIVND (reference sequence). CDR3 sequence reads: CASTGANVLTFGAGYGYTF.

The chain combines TRBV20-1 with TRBJ2-3; TRBD2 might be the D (6 bases). This CDR3 has 13 amino acids. Germline CDR1 is DFQATT and CDR2 is SNEGSKA (reference sequence). Trimming took off 5 bases at V and 4 bases at J, with 13 bases between the two ends. As DNA, the CDR3 is TGCAGTGCTCCTAGAGGAGGGGCAGATACGCAGTATTTT. It yields the protein CSAPRGGADTQYF.

V and J are TRBV5-5 and TRBJ2-2; D gene uncertain. Germline V gives CDR1 SGHKS, CDR2 YYEKEE (reference sequence). This CDR3 contains 14 residues. V was pared by 0 bases and J by 5 bases, with 8 bases between. The CDR3 sequence: CASSLDSSTGELFF. In DNA, the CDR3 is TGTGCCAGCAGCTTGGATAGCAGTACCGGGGAGCTGTTTTTT. The whole variable domain, filled in from reference TRBV5-5 and TRBJ2-2, reads DAGVTQSPTHLIKTRGQQVTLRCSPISGHKSVSWYQQVLGQGPQFIFQYYEKEERGRGNFPDRFSARQFPNYSSELNVNALLLGDSALYLCASSLDSSTGELFFGEGSRLTVL.

V gene TRBV24-1 combines with J gene TRBJ2-3; D is unresolved. V lost 5 bases to trimming and J lost 3 bases, with 5 bases between them. The CDR3 is made up of 12 amino acids. Looked up from germline, CDR1 is KGHDR and CDR2 is SFDVKD. For the CDR3, the DNA is TGTGCCACCAGTGGCCTTACAGATACGCAGTATTTT. As protein: CATSGLTDTQYF.

The chain uses TRBV6-1 and TRBJ2-3; no definite D call. Germline V lookup: CDR1 MNHNS, CDR2 SASEGT. Between the trimmed V and J ends, which lost 2 bases and 5 bases, there was a span of 8 bases. The CDR3 spans 13 residues. The CDR3 loop reads CASSESRQDTQYF. CDR3 sequence (DNA): TGTGCCAGCAGTGAAAGTCGGCAAGATACGCAGTATTTT.